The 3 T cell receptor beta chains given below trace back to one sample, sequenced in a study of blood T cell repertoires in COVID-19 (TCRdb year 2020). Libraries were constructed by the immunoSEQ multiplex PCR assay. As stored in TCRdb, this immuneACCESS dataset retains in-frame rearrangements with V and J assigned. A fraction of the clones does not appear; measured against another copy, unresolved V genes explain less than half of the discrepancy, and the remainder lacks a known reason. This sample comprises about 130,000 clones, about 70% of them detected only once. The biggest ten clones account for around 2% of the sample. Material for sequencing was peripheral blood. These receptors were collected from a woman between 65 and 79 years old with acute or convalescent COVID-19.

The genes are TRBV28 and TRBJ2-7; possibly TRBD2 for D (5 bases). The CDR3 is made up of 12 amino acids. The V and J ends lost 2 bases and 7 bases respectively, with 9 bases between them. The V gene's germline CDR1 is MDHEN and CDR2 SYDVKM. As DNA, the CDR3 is TGTGCCAGCAGTTTAGGGCAGCGGGAGCAGTACTTC. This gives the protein CASSLGQREQYF.

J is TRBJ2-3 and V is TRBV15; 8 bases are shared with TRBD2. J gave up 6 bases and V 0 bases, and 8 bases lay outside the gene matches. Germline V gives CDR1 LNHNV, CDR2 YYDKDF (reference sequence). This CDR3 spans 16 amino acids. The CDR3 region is CATSRDRLTSVDTQYF. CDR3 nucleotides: TGTGCCACCAGCAGAGATCGGCTGACTAGCGTGGATACGCAGTATTTT. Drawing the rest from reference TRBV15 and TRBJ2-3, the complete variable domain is DAMVIQNPRYQVTQFGKPVTLSCSQTLNHNVMYWYQQKSSQAPKLLFHYYDKDFNNEADTPDNFQSRRPNTSFCFLDIRSPGLGDTAMYLCATSRDRLTSVDTQYFGPGTRLTVL.

As DNA, the CDR3 is TGCAGCGTTGGCAGGGTAGGGGAGACCCAGTACTTC. Translated, it gives CSVGRVGETQYF. The chain employs TRBV29-1 and TRBJ2-5; D may be TRBD1 (5 bases). The germline V gene encodes CDR1 SQVTM and CDR2 ANQGSEA. V was pared by 4 bases and J by 5 bases, with 11 bases between. CDR3 length equals 12 residues.